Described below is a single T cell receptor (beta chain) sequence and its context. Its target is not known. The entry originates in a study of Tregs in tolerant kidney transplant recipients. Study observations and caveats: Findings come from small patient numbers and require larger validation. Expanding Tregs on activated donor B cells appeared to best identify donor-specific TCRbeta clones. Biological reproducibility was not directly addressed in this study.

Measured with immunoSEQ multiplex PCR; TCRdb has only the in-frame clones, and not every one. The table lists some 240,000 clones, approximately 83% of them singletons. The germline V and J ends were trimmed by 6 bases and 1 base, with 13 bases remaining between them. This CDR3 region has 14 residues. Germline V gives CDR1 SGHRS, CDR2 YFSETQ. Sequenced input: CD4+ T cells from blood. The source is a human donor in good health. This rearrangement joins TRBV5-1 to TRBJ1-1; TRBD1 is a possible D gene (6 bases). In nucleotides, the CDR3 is TGCGCCAGCACCTTTACGACAGGGAACACTGAAGCTTTCTTT. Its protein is CASTFTTGNTEAFF.